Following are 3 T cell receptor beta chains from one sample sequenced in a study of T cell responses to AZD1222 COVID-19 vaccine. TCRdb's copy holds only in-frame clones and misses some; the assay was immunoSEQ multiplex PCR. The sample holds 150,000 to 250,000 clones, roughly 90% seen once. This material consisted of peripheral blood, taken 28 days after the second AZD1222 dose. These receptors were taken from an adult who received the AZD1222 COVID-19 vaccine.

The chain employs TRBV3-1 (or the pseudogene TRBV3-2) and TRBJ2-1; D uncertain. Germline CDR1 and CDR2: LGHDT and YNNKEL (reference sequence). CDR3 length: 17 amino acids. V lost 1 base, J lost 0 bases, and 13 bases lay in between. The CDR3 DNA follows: TGTGCCAGCAGCCAAGGGAAAAGCTCCGCCTCCTACAATGAGCAGTTCTTC. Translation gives CASSQGKSSASYNEQFF.

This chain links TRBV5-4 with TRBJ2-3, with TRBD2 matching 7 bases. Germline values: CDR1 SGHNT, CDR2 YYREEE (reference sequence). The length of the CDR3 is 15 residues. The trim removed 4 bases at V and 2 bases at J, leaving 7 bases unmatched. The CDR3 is CASSTRDYYTDTQYF. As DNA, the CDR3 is TGTGCCAGCAGCACCCGGGACTACTACACAGATACGCAGTATTTT. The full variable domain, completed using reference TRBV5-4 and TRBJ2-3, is ETGVTQSPTHLIKTRGQQVTLRCSSQSGHNTVSWYQQALGQGPQFIFQYYREEENGRGNFPPRFSGLQFPNYSSELNVNALELDDSALYLCASSTRDYYTDTQYFGPGTRLTVL.

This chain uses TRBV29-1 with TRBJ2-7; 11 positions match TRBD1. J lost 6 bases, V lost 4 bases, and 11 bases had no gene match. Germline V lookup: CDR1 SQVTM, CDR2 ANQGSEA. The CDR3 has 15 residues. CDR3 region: CSVVRRGQGAFEQYF. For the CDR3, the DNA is TGCAGCGTTGTTCGCCGTGGACAGGGGGCCTTCGAGCAGTACTTC.